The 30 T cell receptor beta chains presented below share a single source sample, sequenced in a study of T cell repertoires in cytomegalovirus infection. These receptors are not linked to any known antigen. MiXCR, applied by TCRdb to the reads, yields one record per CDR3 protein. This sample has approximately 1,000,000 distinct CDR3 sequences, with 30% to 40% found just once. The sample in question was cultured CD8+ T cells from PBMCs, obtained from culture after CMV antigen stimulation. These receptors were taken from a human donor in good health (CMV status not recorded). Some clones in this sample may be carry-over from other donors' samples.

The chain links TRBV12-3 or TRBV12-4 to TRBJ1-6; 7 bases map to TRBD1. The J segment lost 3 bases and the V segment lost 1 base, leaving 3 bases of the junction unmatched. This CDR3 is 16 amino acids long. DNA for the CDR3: TGTGCCAGCAGTTTAGAGGGGGCTGTCTATAATTCACCCCTCCACTTT. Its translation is CASSLEGAVYNSPLHF.

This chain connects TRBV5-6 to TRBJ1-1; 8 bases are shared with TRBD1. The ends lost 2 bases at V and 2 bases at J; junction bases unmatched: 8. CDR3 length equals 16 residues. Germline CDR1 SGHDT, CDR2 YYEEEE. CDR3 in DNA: TGTGCCAGCAGCTTAGTGACAGGGGAAGTAAACACTGAAGCTTTCTTT. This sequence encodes CASSLVTGEVNTEAFF.

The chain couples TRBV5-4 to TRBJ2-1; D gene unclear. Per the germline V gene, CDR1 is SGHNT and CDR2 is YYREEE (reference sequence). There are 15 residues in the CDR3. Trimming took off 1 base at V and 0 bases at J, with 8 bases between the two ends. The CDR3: CASSLSLTSYNEQFF. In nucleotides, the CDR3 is TGTGCCAGCAGCTTGTCCCTCACCTCCTACAATGAGCAGTTCTTC.

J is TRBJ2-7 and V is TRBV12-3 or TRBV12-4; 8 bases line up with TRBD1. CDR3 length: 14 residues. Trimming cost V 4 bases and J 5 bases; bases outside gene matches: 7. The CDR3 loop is CASSSRTGKNEQYF. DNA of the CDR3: TGTGCCAGCAGTTCGAGGACAGGGAAGAACGAGCAGTACTTC.

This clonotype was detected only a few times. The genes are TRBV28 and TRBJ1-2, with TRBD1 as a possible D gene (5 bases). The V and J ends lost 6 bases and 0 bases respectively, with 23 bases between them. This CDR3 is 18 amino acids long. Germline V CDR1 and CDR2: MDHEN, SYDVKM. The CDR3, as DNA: TGTGCCAGCAGCCTCCTACCGGGACGGAGTCGCCCTAACTATGGCTACACCTTC. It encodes CASSLLPGRSRPNYGYTF.

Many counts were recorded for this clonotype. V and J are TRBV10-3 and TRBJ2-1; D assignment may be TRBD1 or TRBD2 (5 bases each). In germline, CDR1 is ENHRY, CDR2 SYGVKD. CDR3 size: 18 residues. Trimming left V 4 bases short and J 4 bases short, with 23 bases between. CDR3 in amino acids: CAISAAPGASSSYNEQFF. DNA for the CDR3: TGTGCCATCAGTGCAGCCCCCGGGGCGTCCTCCTCTTACAATGAGCAGTTCTTC.

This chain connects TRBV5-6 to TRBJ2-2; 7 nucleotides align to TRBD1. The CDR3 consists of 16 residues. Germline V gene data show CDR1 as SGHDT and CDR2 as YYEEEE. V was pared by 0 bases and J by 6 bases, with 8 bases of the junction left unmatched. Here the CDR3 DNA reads TGTGCCAGCAGCTTGGTTTCGACAGGGTCCGCCGGGGAGCTGTTTTTT. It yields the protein CASSLVSTGSAGELFF.

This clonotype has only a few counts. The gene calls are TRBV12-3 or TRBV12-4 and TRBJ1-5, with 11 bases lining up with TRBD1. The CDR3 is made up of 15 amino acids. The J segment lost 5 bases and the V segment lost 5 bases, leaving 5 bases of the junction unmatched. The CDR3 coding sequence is TGTGCCAGCAGTATCGGACAGGGGGCTCATCAGCCCCAGCATTTT. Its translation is CASSIGQGAHQPQHF.

This CDR3 is CASSYPLAEGEPYAEAFF. CDR3 sequence (DNA): TGTGCCAGCAGTTACCCCCTCGCGGAGGGGGAACCTTACGCTGAAGCTTTCTTT. The rearrangement links TRBV6-6 to TRBJ1-1; tentatively, D is TRBD1 (6 bases). Germline V lookup: CDR1 MNHNY, CDR2 SVGAGI (reference sequence). The V end lost 2 bases, the J end lost 6 bases, and 25 bases lay between the germline ends. This CDR3 spans 18 amino acids.

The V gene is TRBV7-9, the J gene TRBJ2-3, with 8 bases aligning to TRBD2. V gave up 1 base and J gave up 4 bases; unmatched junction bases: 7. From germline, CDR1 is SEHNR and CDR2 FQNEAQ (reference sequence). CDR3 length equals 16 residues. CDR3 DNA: TGTGCCAGCAGCTTAGTGTCGGGACTAGTGGCAGATACGCAGTATTTT. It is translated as CASSLVSGLVADTQYF.

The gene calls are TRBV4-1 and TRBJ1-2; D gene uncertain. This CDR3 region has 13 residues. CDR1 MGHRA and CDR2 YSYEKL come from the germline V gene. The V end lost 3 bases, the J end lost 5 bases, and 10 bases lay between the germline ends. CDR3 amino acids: CASSHQMTYGYTF. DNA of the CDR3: TGCGCCAGCAGCCACCAGATGACATATGGCTACACCTTC.

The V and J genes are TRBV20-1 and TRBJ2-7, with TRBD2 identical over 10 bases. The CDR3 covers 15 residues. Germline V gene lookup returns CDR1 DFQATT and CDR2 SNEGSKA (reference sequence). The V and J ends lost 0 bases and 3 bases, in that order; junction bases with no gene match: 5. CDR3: CSARETSGDLYEQYF. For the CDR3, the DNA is TGCAGTGCTAGAGAAACTAGCGGGGATCTCTACGAGCAGTACTTC.

The CDR3 DNA is TGTGCCAGCAGCCCAACGTCCGGGACATTAAGGAAATACGAGCAGTACTTC. Translated: CASSPTSGTLRKYEQYF. This rearrangement joins TRBV9 to TRBJ2-7, with D perhaps matching TRBD1 (6 bases). Trimming removed 4 bases from V and 4 bases from J, with 24 bases in between. From germline, CDR1 is SGDLS and CDR2 YYNGEE. The CDR3 has 17 amino acids.

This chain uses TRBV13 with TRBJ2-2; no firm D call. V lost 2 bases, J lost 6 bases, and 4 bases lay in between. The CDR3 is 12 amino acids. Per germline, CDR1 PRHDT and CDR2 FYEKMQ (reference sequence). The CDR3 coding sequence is TGTGCCAGCAGCTTATGGCCCGGGGAGCTGTTTTTT. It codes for CASSLWPGELFF.

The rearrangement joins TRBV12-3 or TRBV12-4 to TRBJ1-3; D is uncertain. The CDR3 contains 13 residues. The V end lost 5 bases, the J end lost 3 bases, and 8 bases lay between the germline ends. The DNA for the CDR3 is TGTGCCAGCAGTGTGTCCGGTGGAAACACCATATATTTT. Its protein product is CASSVSGGNTIYF.

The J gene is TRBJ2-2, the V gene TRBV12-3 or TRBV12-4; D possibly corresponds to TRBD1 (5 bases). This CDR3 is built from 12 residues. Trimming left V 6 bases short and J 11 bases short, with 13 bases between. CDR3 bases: TGTGCCAGCAGCCTTAGGGGATTTGAGCTGTTTTTT. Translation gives CASSLRGFELFF.

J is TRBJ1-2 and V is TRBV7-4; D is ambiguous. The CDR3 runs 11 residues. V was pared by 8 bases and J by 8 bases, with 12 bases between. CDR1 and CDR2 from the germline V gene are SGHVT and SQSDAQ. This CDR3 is CASSRNFGYTF. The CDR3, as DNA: TGTGCCAGCTCGAGAAATTTCGGCTACACCTTC.

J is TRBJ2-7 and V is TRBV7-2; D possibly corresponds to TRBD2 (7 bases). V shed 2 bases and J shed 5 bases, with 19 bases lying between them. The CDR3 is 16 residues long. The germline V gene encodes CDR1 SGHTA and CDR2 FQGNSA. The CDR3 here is CASSLRGAGSSHEQYF. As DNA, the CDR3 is TGTGCCAGCAGCTTACGGGGGGCGGGGAGTTCCCACGAGCAGTACTTC.

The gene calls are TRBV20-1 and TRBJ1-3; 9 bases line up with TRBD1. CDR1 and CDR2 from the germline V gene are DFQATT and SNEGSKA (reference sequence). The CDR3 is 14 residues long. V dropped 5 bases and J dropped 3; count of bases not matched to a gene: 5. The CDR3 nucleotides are TGCAGTGCTCCGGGACAGGGTCGTGGAAACACCATATATTTT. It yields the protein CSAPGQGRGNTIYF.

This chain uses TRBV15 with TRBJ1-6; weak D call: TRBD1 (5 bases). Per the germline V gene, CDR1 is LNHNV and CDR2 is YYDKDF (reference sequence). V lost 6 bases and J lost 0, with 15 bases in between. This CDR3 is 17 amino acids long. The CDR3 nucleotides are TGTGCCACCAGTATATCGACAGCGAGCTCCTATAATTCACCCCTCCACTTT. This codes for CATSISTASSYNSPLHF.

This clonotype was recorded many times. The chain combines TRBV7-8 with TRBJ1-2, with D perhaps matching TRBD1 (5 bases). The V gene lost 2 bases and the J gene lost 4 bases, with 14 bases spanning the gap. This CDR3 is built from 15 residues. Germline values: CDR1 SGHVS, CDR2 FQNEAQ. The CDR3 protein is CASSLSRGYSYGYTF. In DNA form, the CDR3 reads TGTGCCAGCAGCTTATCAAGGGGATATAGCTATGGCTACACCTTC.

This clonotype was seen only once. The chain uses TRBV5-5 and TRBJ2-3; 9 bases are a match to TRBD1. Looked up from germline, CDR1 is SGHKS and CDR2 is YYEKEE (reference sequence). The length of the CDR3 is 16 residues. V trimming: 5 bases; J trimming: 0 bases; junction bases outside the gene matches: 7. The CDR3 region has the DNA TGTGCCAGCAGTTCCAACAGGGGGCCTAGCACAGATACGCAGTATTTT. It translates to CASSSNRGPSTDTQYF.

CDR3 in amino acids: CSARVVAAMQETQYF. In DNA form, the CDR3 reads TGCAGTGCTAGAGTGGTAGCGGCTATGCAAGAGACCCAGTACTTC. The rearrangement joins TRBV20-1 to TRBJ2-5, with D maybe TRBD2 (6 bases). The germline CDR1 and CDR2 sequences are DFQATT and SNEGSKA (reference sequence). The V gene lost 1 base and the J gene lost 2 bases, with 14 bases spanning the gap. There are 15 residues in the CDR3.

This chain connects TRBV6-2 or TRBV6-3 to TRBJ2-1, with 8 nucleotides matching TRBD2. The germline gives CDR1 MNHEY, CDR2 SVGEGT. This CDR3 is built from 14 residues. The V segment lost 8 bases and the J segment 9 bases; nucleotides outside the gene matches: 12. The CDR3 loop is CASGGIAGFREQFF. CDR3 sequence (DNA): TGTGCCAGCGGTGGAATAGCGGGGTTTCGTGAGCAGTTCTTC.

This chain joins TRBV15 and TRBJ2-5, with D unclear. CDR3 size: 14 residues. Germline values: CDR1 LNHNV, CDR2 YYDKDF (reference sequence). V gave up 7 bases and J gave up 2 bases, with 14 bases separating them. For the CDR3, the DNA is TGTGCCACCACCCCCTCCCCGGGTCAAGAGACCCAGTACTTC. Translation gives CATTPSPGQETQYF.

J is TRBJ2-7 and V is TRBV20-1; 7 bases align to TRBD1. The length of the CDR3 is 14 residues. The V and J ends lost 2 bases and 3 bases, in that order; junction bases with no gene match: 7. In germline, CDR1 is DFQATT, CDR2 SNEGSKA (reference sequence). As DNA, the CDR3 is TGCAGTGCTAGAAAGTTGACAGGGAACTACGAGCAGTACGTC. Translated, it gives CSARKLTGNYEQYV.

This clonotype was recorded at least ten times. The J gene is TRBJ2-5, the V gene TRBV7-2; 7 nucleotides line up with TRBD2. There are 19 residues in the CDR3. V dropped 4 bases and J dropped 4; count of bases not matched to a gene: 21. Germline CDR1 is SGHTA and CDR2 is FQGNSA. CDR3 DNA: TGTGCCAGCAGCTCGCGACAGAGCGCACTCGGAAGGGAGGGAGAGACCCAGTACTTC. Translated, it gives CASSSRQSALGREGETQYF.

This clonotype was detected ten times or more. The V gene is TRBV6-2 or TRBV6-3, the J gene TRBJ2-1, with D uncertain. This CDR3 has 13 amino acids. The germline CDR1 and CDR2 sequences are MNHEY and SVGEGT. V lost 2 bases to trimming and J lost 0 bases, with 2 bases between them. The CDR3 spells CASSYLSYNEQFF. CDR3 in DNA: TGTGCCAGCAGTTACCTCTCCTACAATGAGCAGTTCTTC.

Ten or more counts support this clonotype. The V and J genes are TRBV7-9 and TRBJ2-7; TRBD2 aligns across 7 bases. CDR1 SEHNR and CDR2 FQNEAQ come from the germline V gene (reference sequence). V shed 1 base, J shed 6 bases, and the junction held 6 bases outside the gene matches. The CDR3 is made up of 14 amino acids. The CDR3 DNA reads TGTGCCAGCAGCTTAGGGGGACTAAGGGCCGAGCAGTACGTC. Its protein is CASSLGGLRAEQYV.

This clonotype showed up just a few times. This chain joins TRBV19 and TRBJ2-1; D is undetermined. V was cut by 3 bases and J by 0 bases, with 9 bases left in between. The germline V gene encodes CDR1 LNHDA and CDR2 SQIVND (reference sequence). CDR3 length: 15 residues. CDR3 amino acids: CASSISDPSYNEQFF. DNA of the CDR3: TGTGCCAGTAGTATTTCGGACCCCTCCTACAATGAGCAGTTCTTC.